The 22 T cell receptor beta chains given below trace back to one sample, sequenced in a study of T cells in Graves' hyperthyroidism and ophthalmopathy. Using RNA transcripts as the source, TCR beta CDR3 regions were amplified. HTBI primers drove first-round RT-PCR of the TCR CDR3. TCRdb called the multiplex PCR reads again in MiXCR, with one record for every CDR3 protein. The table lists fewer than 700,000 distinct CDR3 sequences, over 15% of them singletons. The specimen sequenced was blood. The receptors stem from a woman aged 18-29 years with Graves' ophthalmopathy.

This clonotype has at least ten counts. The chain combines TRBV20-1 with TRBJ2-4, with 15 positions matching TRBD2. CDR1 and CDR2 (germline): DFQATT, SNEGSKA (reference sequence). The V and J ends lost 6 bases and 4 bases, in that order; junction bases with no gene match: 4. This CDR3 spans 15 amino acids. The CDR3 nucleotides read TGCAGTGCGGGGACTAGCGGGAGGACGAAAAACATTCAGTACTTC. Protein product: CSAGTSGRTKNIQYF.

Many counts were recorded for this clonotype. The chain joins TRBV28 to TRBJ2-1, with D possibly called TRBD1 or TRBD2 (5 bases each). Germline CDR1 MDHEN, CDR2 SYDVKM. The CDR3 is made up of 14 amino acids. V was trimmed by 5 bases and J by 7 bases, leaving 15 bases between them. CDR3 amino acids: CASSPGTVPNEQFF. The CDR3 bases are TGTGCCAGCAGTCCAGGGACGGTACCTAATGAGCAGTTCTTC.

The chain recombines TRBV2 with TRBJ1-5; no clear D. V was trimmed by 6 bases and J by 0 bases, leaving 9 bases between them. This CDR3 spans 14 amino acids. Germline V gives CDR1 SNHLY, CDR2 FYNNEI. Written as DNA, the CDR3 is TGTGCCAGCAGCTACGCAAGTAGCAATCAGCCCCAGCATTTT. This gives the protein CASSYASSNQPQHF.

There are a few counts of this clonotype. CDR3 protein: CASSQDRLAGYNEQFF. CDR3 DNA: TGCGCCAGCAGCCAAGATAGGCTAGCGGGCTACAATGAGCAGTTCTTC. V usage is TRBV4-3 and J usage is TRBJ2-1, with 8 bases aligning to TRBD2. V lost 0 bases to trimming and J lost 3 bases; unmatched junction nucleotides: 4. The CDR3 is 16 residues long. CDR1 and CDR2 (germline): LGHNA, YSLEER.

The V and J genes are TRBV13 and TRBJ1-2; possible D gene TRBD1, 5 bases. The length of the CDR3 is 15 residues. Germline CDR1 is PRHDT and CDR2 is FYEKMQ (reference sequence). Trimming took off 3 bases at V and 0 bases at J, with 11 bases between the two ends. The CDR3 region is CASSFLDITNYGYTF. The CDR3 nucleotides are TGTGCCAGCAGCTTTCTGGACATTACTAACTATGGCTACACCTTC.

This clonotype has a count of ten or more. The CDR3 is CASSERGARGTGELFF. The CDR3 DNA follows: TGCGCCAGCAGCGAGCGGGGGGCCCGAGGCACCGGGGAGCTGTTTTTT. This chain links TRBV5-1 with TRBJ2-2; 9 nucleotides agree with TRBD2. Trimming at V came to 4 bases and at J to 4 bases, leaving 8 bases not matched to a gene. The CDR3 contains 16 residues. Germline V CDR1 and CDR2: SGHRS, YFSETQ. Drawing the rest from reference TRBV5-1 and TRBJ2-2, the complete variable domain is KAGVTQTPRYLIKTRGQQVTLSCSPISGHRSVSWYQQTPGQGLQFLFEYFSETQRNKGNFPGRFSGRQFSNSRSEMNVSTLELGDSALYLCASSERGARGTGELFFGEGSRLTVL.

The rearrangement uses TRBV2 and TRBJ1-4; D is unclear. Germline V gene data show CDR1 as SNHLY and CDR2 as FYNNEI. This CDR3 is 14 amino acids long. Between the trimmed V and J ends, which lost 9 bases and 4 bases, there was a span of 15 bases. CDR3 amino acids: CARSAGQHNEKLFF. The CDR3 DNA is TGTGCCAGGTCCGCCGGGCAGCATAATGAAAAACTGTTTTTT.

CDR3 protein: CASSLSGQGAFGSPLHF. CDR3 DNA sequence: TGTGCCAGCAGTTTATCGGGACAGGGGGCATTTGGTTCACCCCTCCACTTT. V and J are TRBV27 and TRBJ1-6; 12 nucleotides line up with TRBD1. The V and J ends lost 0 bases and 9 bases, in that order; junction bases with no gene match: 6. The germline gives CDR1 MNHEY, CDR2 SMNVEV (reference sequence). The CDR3 has 17 residues.

The chain is built from TRBV30 and TRBJ1-1, with 7 bases that match TRBD1. The CDR3 has 13 residues. V dropped 5 bases and J dropped 1; count of bases not matched to a gene: 4. Germline lookup yields CDR1 GTSNPN and CDR2 SVGIG (reference sequence). The CDR3 DNA is TGTGCCTGGTCTGGACAGGAGAACACTGAAGCTTTCTTT. This translates into CAWSGQENTEAFF.

This clonotype was detected many times. This rearrangement joins TRBV7-2 to TRBJ1-2; no clear D gene. This CDR3 has 13 amino acids. Trimming left V 0 bases short and J 5 bases short, with 7 bases between. Germline CDR1 reads SGHTA; CDR2 reads FQGNSA. CDR3 amino acids: CASSLASGYGYTF. In DNA, the CDR3 is TGTGCCAGCAGCTTAGCTTCCGGGTATGGCTACACCTTC.

This clonotype was observed a few times. This chain joins TRBV9 and TRBJ2-4, with D possibly matching TRBD2 (7 bases). The CDR3 length is 15 residues. Trimming took off 0 bases at V and 9 bases at J, with 16 bases between the two ends. Germline assignment: CDR1 SGDLS and CDR2 YYNGEE. For the CDR3, the DNA is TGTGCCAGCAGCGTAGTTGGGGGGGCCGGTGGCATTCAGTACTTC. Its protein is CASSVVGGAGGIQYF. The variable domain in full, completed from reference TRBV9 and TRBJ2-4, reads DSGVTQTPKHLITATGQRVTLRCSPRSGDLSVYWYQQSLDQGLQFLIQYYNGEERAKGNILERFSAQQFPDLHSELNLSSLELGDSALYFCASSVVGGAGGIQYFGAGTRLSVL.

The chain uses TRBV3-1 and TRBJ2-5, with D perhaps matching TRBD2 (7 bases). CDR1 is LGHDT, CDR2 YNNKEL, per germline (reference sequence). The V gene lost 3 bases and the J gene lost 5 bases, with 16 bases spanning the gap. This CDR3 region has 15 residues. CDR3 residues: CASSQTGGRVETQYF. Written as DNA, the CDR3 is TGTGCCAGCAGCCAGACGGGGGGCCGGGTGGAGACCCAGTACTTC.

This clonotype was seen at least ten times. The chain joins TRBV5-1 to TRBJ1-2, with TRBD1 as a possible D gene (5 bases). Trimming shortened V by 8 bases and J by 6 bases, and 17 bases separated the two germline ends. CDR1 is SGHRS and CDR2 is YFSETQ in the germline V gene. The CDR3 sequence is 13 residues long. The CDR3 region has the DNA TGCGCCAGTTCCCCCGGAGGGACGGATGGCTACACCTTC. The encoded protein is CASSPGGTDGYTF.

This clonotype was observed a handful of times. V is TRBV14 and J is TRBJ1-2; D remains unclear. Germline V gene lookup returns CDR1 SGHDN and CDR2 FVKESK. CDR3 length: 15 residues. V dropped 3 bases and J dropped 0 bases, with 11 bases sitting between them. The chain's CDR3 is CASSQDQEPNYGYTF. In DNA, the CDR3 is TGTGCCAGCAGCCAGGACCAGGAACCTAACTATGGCTACACCTTC.

This clonotype appeared many times. The rearrangement joins TRBV12-3 or TRBV12-4 to TRBJ2-7; 8 nucleotides align to TRBD2. With V trimmed by 6 bases and J by 5 bases, 15 bases remained unmatched. The CDR3 is 16 residues long. The CDR3 protein is CASRPKRAGGADEQYF. As DNA, the CDR3 is TGTGCCAGCAGACCGAAGAGGGCCGGGGGGGCAGACGAGCAGTACTTC.

The chain couples TRBV27 to TRBJ2-7; TRBD1 agrees at 7 bases. V shed 6 bases, J shed 1 base, and the junction held 9 bases outside the gene matches. CDR3 length equals 15 residues. Germline V gene lookup returns CDR1 MNHEY and CDR2 SMNVEV (reference sequence). The CDR3 sequence is CASRGLGQFSYEQYF. CDR3 nucleotide sequence: TGTGCCAGCAGAGGGTTGGGACAGTTTTCCTACGAGCAGTACTTC.

This clonotype was seen ten or more times. The chain uses TRBV5-1 and TRBJ2-7, with D unresolved. The CDR3 loop spans 14 amino acids. The V gene lost 4 bases and the J gene lost 1 base, with 12 bases spanning the gap. Germline loops: CDR1 SGHRS, CDR2 YFSETQ. The CDR3, as DNA: TGCGCCAGCAGCCTGCTAGACCTTTCCTACGAGCAGTACTTC. The encoded protein is CASSLLDLSYEQYF.

This clonotype was observed a few times. This chain uses TRBV19 with TRBJ2-7; 9 nucleotides agree with TRBD2. Trimming at V came to 7 bases and at J to 2 bases, leaving 9 bases not matched to a gene. The CDR3 sequence is 15 residues long. Per the germline V gene, CDR1 is LNHDA and CDR2 is SQIVND (reference sequence). CDR3 bases: TGTGCCAGTACCCCTGGGACTAGCCTTACCTACGAGCAGTACTTC. The encoded protein is CASTPGTSLTYEQYF. The full variable domain, its missing parts supplied by reference TRBV19 and TRBJ2-7, is DGGITQSPKYLFRKEGQNVTLSCEQNLNHDAMYWYRQDPGQGLRLIYYSQIVNDFQKGDIAEGYSVSREKKESFPLTVTSAQKNPTAFYLCASTPGTSLTYEQYFGPGTRLTVT.

A few counts support this clonotype. The genes are TRBV29-1 and TRBJ2-3, with D possibly TRBD1 on 6 matching bases. Germline V gene sequence: CDR1 SQVTM, CDR2 ANQGSEA. The V gene lost 3 bases and the J gene lost 6 bases, with 13 bases spanning the gap. The CDR3 spans 13 residues. The CDR3 region has the DNA TGCAGCGTTGACGGCAGGGGCAGCGATACGCAGTATTTT. It specifies CSVDGRGSDTQYF.

This clonotype has only a few counts. J is TRBJ1-3 and V is TRBV5-1; D is unresolved. Germline V gene data show CDR1 as SGHRS and CDR2 as YFSETQ. Trimming took off 0 bases at V and 1 base at J, with 2 bases between the two ends. The CDR3 is made up of 13 amino acids. The CDR3 DNA is TGCGCCAGCAGCTTGGCGTCTGGAAACACCATATATTTT. Protein sequence: CASSLASGNTIYF.

The rearrangement links TRBV7-9 to TRBJ2-4; the match to TRBD1 covers 9 bases. Germline CDR1 and CDR2: SEHNR and FQNEAQ (reference sequence). This CDR3 has 19 residues. Germline trimming cut 5 bases from V and 1 base from J; bases unmatched to any gene: 15. The CDR3 sequence is CASSPDGTGRRRAKNIQYF. Written as DNA, the CDR3 is TGTGCCAGCAGCCCCGACGGGACAGGGAGGAGGAGGGCCAAAAACATTCAGTACTTC.

The DNA for the CDR3 is TGTGCCAGCAGTATCCCTCGTCTGCATTATGGCTACACCTTC. The encoded protein is CASSIPRLHYGYTF. The J gene is TRBJ1-2, the V gene TRBV28, with D unclear. Trimming shortened V by 5 bases and J by 5 bases, and 15 bases separated the two germline ends. This CDR3 has 14 residues. Germline CDR1 MDHEN, CDR2 SYDVKM.